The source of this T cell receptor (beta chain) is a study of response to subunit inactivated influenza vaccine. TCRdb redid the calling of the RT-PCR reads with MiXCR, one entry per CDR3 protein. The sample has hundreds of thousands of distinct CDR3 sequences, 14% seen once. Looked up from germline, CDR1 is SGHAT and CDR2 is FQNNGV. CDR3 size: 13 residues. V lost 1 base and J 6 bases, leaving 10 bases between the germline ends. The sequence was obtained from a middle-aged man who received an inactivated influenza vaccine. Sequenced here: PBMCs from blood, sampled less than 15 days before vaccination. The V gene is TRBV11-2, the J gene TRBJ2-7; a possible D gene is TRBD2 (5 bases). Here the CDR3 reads CASSLATAGEQYF. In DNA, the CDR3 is TGTGCCAGCAGCTTAGCGACCGCGGGCGAGCAGTACTTC.